This T cell receptor (beta chain) emerged from a study of T cells in Graves' hyperthyroidism and ophthalmopathy. Study context: Blood from the periphery was taken at initial diagnosis, before any treatment.

Hyperthyroidism in the patients, aged 18 to 65, was newly diagnosed and under 2 months in duration. Lactation, pregnancy, other autoimmune disease or uncontrolled infection excluded patients. Around 10 ml fresh peripheral blood yielded the PBMCs. Researchers took RNA transcripts and amplified the TCR beta CDR3 regions from them. A set of HTBI primers served as the primers for a first-round RT-PCR of the TCR CDR3. TCRdb analysed the multiplex PCR reads with MiXCR anew, one entry per CDR3 protein. Seen here are about 620,000 distinct CDR3 sequences, about 17% observed once, and the top ten hold less than 4.5%. The V end lost 6 bases, the J end lost 0 bases, and 15 bases lay between the germline ends. CDR1 LNHDA and CDR2 SQIVND come from the germline V gene (reference sequence). The CDR3 sequence is 16 residues long.

The chain couples TRBV19 to TRBJ1-3, with D unresolved. The receptor was isolated from a woman in her twenties or thirties with Graves' hyperthyroidism. Sequencing was performed on blood. The DNA of the CDR3 is TGTGCCAGTAGCCCGGCCTCTGCGGTCTCTGGAAACACCATATATTTT. Translating gives CASSPASAVSGNTIYF.